These T cell receptor beta chains were read from a single sample in a study of molecular identifiers for immune sequencing clone quantification. Via MiXCR, TCRdb re-called the PCR reads, giving one row per CDR3 protein. Of about 510,000 distinct CDR3 sequences listed, 20% to 25% were seen once; the top ten hold approximately 0.84%. Source material: naive CD8+ T cells from blood, with Jurkat cell RNA spiked in. Receptors were obtained from a human donor in good health. Some libraries in this study had Jurkat cell RNA spiked in. Each CDR3 is given with its conserved first and last residue. The order of the fields is J gene, clone size, V gene, D gene, CDR3 DNA, CDR3 protein. D genes are given only for firm matches. The size field is filled for only some rows; it gives once, few, many or a size class.

j_call: TRBJ2-1; clone_size: .; v_call: TRBV5-5; d_call: TRBD1; cdr3_nt: TGTGCCAGCAGTACCGGGACAGGGGGCTTGAATGAGCAGTTCTTC; cdr3_aa: CASSTGTGGLNEQFF
j_call: TRBJ1-2; clone_size: many; v_call: TRBV20-1; d_call: TRBD1; cdr3_nt: TGCAGTGCTAGGGCCAGGACAGGGTTAATCTATGGCTACACCTTC; cdr3_aa: CSARARTGLIYGYTF
j_call: TRBJ2-2; clone_size: .; v_call: TRBV19; d_call: .; cdr3_nt: TGTGCCAGTAATTTGGGGACAGCCTACACCGGGGGGCTGTTTTTT; cdr3_aa: CASNLGTAYTGGLFF
j_call: TRBJ1-5; clone_size: many; v_call: TRBV12-3/TRBV12-4; d_call: .; cdr3_nt: TGTGCCAGCAGTCAGGCCAGGATTGGCAATCAGCCCCAGCATTTT; cdr3_aa: CASSQARIGNQPQHF
j_call: TRBJ1-1; clone_size: many; v_call: TRBV27; d_call: TRBD1; cdr3_nt: TGTGCCAGCAGTCCTGACAGGGGGTTCGGTGCTTTCTTT; cdr3_aa: CASSPDRGFGAFF
j_call: TRBJ1-4; clone_size: .; v_call: TRBV7-9; d_call: .; cdr3_nt: TGTGCCAGCAGCTTAGCGGGCAGACCCGATGAAAAACTGTTTTTT; cdr3_aa: CASSLAGRPDEKLFF
j_call: TRBJ2-1; clone_size: few; v_call: TRBV7-9; d_call: TRBD1; cdr3_nt: TGTGCCAGCAGCACCTGGGACAGCAACAATGAGCAGTTCTTC; cdr3_aa: CASSTWDSNNEQFF
j_call: TRBJ2-1; clone_size: .; v_call: TRBV15; d_call: TRBD1; cdr3_nt: TGTGCCACCAGCAGCCGGGACAGGTCCTTCTCTCATGAGCAGTTCTTC; cdr3_aa: CATSSRDRSFSHEQFF
j_call: TRBJ2-7; clone_size: few; v_call: TRBV6-2/TRBV6-3; d_call: TRBD2; cdr3_nt: TGTGCCAGCAGTTACGGGCCCGGACTAGCGGGAATTTACGAGCAGTACTTC; cdr3_aa: CASSYGPGLAGIYEQYF
j_call: TRBJ2-2; clone_size: many; v_call: TRBV19; d_call: .; cdr3_nt: TGTGCCAGTACGGGCGGGGAGCTGTTTTTT; cdr3_aa: CASTGGELFF
j_call: TRBJ2-7; clone_size: many; v_call: TRBV7-2; d_call: .; cdr3_nt: TGTGCCAGCAGCTTAGAAGGACCCTACTACGAGCAGTACTTC; cdr3_aa: CASSLEGPYYEQYF
j_call: TRBJ2-1; clone_size: many; v_call: TRBV11-2; d_call: TRBD1; cdr3_nt: TGTGCCAGCAGCTCGACAGGGTTGGATGAGCAGTTCTTC; cdr3_aa: CASSSTGLDEQFF
j_call: TRBJ1-1; clone_size: few; v_call: TRBV6-5; d_call: .; cdr3_nt: TGTGCCAGCAGCTGGAATTGGCAGGCGAACACTGAAGCTTTCTTT; cdr3_aa: CASSWNWQANTEAFF
j_call: TRBJ2-7; clone_size: .; v_call: TRBV6-1; d_call: TRBD2; cdr3_nt: TGTGCCAGCGCGGCCTCCCGACTAGCGGACTCCTACGAGCAGTACTTC; cdr3_aa: CASAASRLADSYEQYF
j_call: TRBJ2-7; clone_size: many; v_call: TRBV20-1; d_call: TRBD2; cdr3_nt: TGCAGTGCCACGCTACGGAGCGGGGCCTACGAGCAGTACTTC; cdr3_aa: CSATLRSGAYEQYF
j_call: TRBJ1-1; clone_size: many; v_call: TRBV7-9; d_call: TRBD1; cdr3_nt: TGTGCCAGCAGCCGGCGCCGGGACAGTAACACTGAAGCTTTCTTT; cdr3_aa: CASSRRRDSNTEAFF
j_call: TRBJ1-4; clone_size: many; v_call: TRBV27; d_call: .; cdr3_nt: TGTGCCAGCAGGGAGGAGGGAGCCCCAAATGAAAAACTGTTTTTT; cdr3_aa: CASREEGAPNEKLFF
j_call: TRBJ1-3; clone_size: few; v_call: TRBV5-6; d_call: .; cdr3_nt: TGTGCCAGCAGATTCCAGACACAGGGCTCTGGAAACACCATATATTTT; cdr3_aa: CASRFQTQGSGNTIYF
j_call: TRBJ2-1; clone_size: few; v_call: TRBV12-3/TRBV12-4; d_call: .; cdr3_nt: TGTGCCAGCAGTTTAGAGTACTTCTACAATGAGCAGTTCTTC; cdr3_aa: CASSLEYFYNEQFF
j_call: TRBJ2-5; clone_size: many; v_call: TRBV7-9; d_call: .; cdr3_nt: TGTGCCAGCAGCTTAGGACTAGAAGAGACCCAGTACTTC; cdr3_aa: CASSLGLEETQYF
j_call: TRBJ2-3; clone_size: many; v_call: TRBV3-1; d_call: .; cdr3_nt: TGTGCCAGCAGCCGCGGGACTGGCCTCGGCACAGATACGCAGTATTTT; cdr3_aa: CASSRGTGLGTDTQYF
j_call: TRBJ2-2; clone_size: .; v_call: TRBV11-3; d_call: .; cdr3_nt: TGTGCCAGCAGCTCAAGACAGTACACCGGGGAGCTGTTTTTT; cdr3_aa: CASSSRQYTGELFF
j_call: TRBJ2-5; clone_size: many; v_call: TRBV7-9; d_call: TRBD2; cdr3_nt: TGTGCCAGCAGCTCGGGACTAGCACGGGAGACCCAGTACTTC; cdr3_aa: CASSSGLARETQYF
j_call: TRBJ1-5; clone_size: few; v_call: TRBV7-9; d_call: .; cdr3_nt: TGTGCCAGCAGCTTAGGGGTCGGCAGGAGTCAGCCCCAGCATTTT; cdr3_aa: CASSLGVGRSQPQHF
j_call: TRBJ2-7; clone_size: many; v_call: TRBV19; d_call: .; cdr3_nt: TGTGCCAGTAGTTGGGGCGCCTTCTACGAGCAGTACTTC; cdr3_aa: CASSWGAFYEQYF
j_call: TRBJ2-5; clone_size: few; v_call: TRBV3-1; d_call: TRBD1; cdr3_nt: TGTGCCAGCAGCCAAAAGATCCGACAGGGGCCGGGGGAGTGGGAGACCCAGTACTTC; cdr3_aa: CASSQKIRQGPGEWETQYF
j_call: TRBJ2-7; clone_size: many; v_call: TRBV6-1; d_call: .; cdr3_nt: TGTGCCAGCAGTGCCACGGATGAATACGAGCAGTACTTC; cdr3_aa: CASSATDEYEQYF
j_call: TRBJ2-3; clone_size: many; v_call: TRBV28; d_call: .; cdr3_nt: TGTGCCAGCAGTTTGAAAAGGGGGTCCCCTAGCACAGATACGCAGTATTTT; cdr3_aa: CASSLKRGSPSTDTQYF
j_call: TRBJ2-7; clone_size: few; v_call: TRBV3-1; d_call: .; cdr3_nt: TGTGCCAGCAGCCAAGAGAGCAGTGCAGCGGGTTTAATATACGAGCAGTACTTC; cdr3_aa: CASSQESSAAGLIYEQYF
j_call: TRBJ2-1; clone_size: few; v_call: TRBV6-2/TRBV6-3; d_call: TRBD2; cdr3_nt: TGTGCCAGCAGTTACTCGGGACTAGGCAACAATGAGCAGTTCTTC; cdr3_aa: CASSYSGLGNNEQFF
j_call: TRBJ2-7; clone_size: many; v_call: TRBV4-1; d_call: .; cdr3_nt: TGCGCCAGCAGCCAAGCCCGCGCTAGCGCCTACGAGCAGTACTTC; cdr3_aa: CASSQARASAYEQYF
j_call: TRBJ2-1; clone_size: few; v_call: TRBV7-3; d_call: .; cdr3_nt: TGTGCCAGCAGCTCTTCGGGTCAGGGTATCTATGAGCAGTTCTTC; cdr3_aa: CASSSSGQGIYEQFF
j_call: TRBJ2-1; clone_size: many; v_call: TRBV27; d_call: TRBD2; cdr3_nt: TGTGCCAGCAGTTCCGGGACTAGCGGGTACAATGAGCAGTTCTTC; cdr3_aa: CASSSGTSGYNEQFF
j_call: TRBJ2-7; clone_size: few; v_call: TRBV20-1; d_call: .; cdr3_nt: TGCAGTGCTAGAGATTTACGGGTGAGCTCCTACGAGCAGTACTTC; cdr3_aa: CSARDLRVSSYEQYF
j_call: TRBJ1-5; clone_size: few; v_call: TRBV28; d_call: .; cdr3_nt: TGTGCCACCCTGTCCGGGCGGGAGTACACTAGCACAGATACGCAGCATTTT; cdr3_aa: CATLSGREYTSTDTQHF
j_call: TRBJ1-3; clone_size: .; v_call: TRBV6-1; d_call: TRBD1; cdr3_nt: TGTGCCAGCAGCGAGGACAGGGGCTCTGGAAACACCATATATTTT; cdr3_aa: CASSEDRGSGNTIYF
j_call: TRBJ1-3; clone_size: many; v_call: TRBV7-8; d_call: .; cdr3_nt: TGTGCCAGCAGCTTGGCAGCAGGAAACACCATATATTTT; cdr3_aa: CASSLAAGNTIYF
j_call: TRBJ2-7; clone_size: few; v_call: TRBV2; d_call: .; cdr3_nt: TGTGCCATTTCAAGCCGGGAAATGGGGGCCTACGAGCAGTACTTC; cdr3_aa: CAISSREMGAYEQYF
j_call: TRBJ1-4; clone_size: .; v_call: TRBV29-1; d_call: .; cdr3_nt: TGCAGCGCTGCAATGTTGGGGAGTTCGGGAGAAAAACTGTTTTTT; cdr3_aa: CSAAMLGSSGEKLFF
j_call: TRBJ2-3; clone_size: many; v_call: TRBV6-5; d_call: TRBD2; cdr3_nt: TGTGCCAGCAGTTTTACTAGCGGGCTGGATACGCAGTATTTT; cdr3_aa: CASSFTSGLDTQYF
j_call: TRBJ2-5; clone_size: many; v_call: TRBV15; d_call: TRBD2; cdr3_nt: TGTGCCACCAGCATAGCGGGAGGGGAGACCCAGTACTTC; cdr3_aa: CATSIAGGETQYF
j_call: TRBJ1-5; clone_size: many; v_call: TRBV3-1; d_call: .; cdr3_nt: TGTGCCAGCAGCCGGCAGTTAAGGACCCAGCATTTT; cdr3_aa: CASSRQLRTQHF
j_call: TRBJ1-1; clone_size: many; v_call: TRBV4-1; d_call: .; cdr3_nt: TGCGCCAGCAGCCAAGAAACAGCGCTAAACACTGAAGCTTTCTTT; cdr3_aa: CASSQETALNTEAFF
j_call: TRBJ2-3; clone_size: many; v_call: TRBV5-8; d_call: TRBD2; cdr3_nt: TGTGCCAGCACCCCGTCGGCCGGACTAGCCGGTACGCAGTATTTT; cdr3_aa: CASTPSAGLAGTQYF
j_call: TRBJ2-1; clone_size: .; v_call: TRBV19; d_call: .; cdr3_nt: TGTGCCAGTAGCTGGATGGGTGACGGTGAGCAGTTCTTC; cdr3_aa: CASSWMGDGEQFF
j_call: TRBJ2-5; clone_size: .; v_call: TRBV5-1; d_call: TRBD2; cdr3_nt: TGCGCCAGCAGCTTTGTGACTAGCGGGGGCGAGGCCCAGTACTTC; cdr3_aa: CASSFVTSGGEAQYF
j_call: TRBJ2-5; clone_size: few; v_call: TRBV7-6; d_call: TRBD1; cdr3_nt: TGTGCCAGCAGCTCAACAGGGGGCGCAGAGACCCAGTACTTC; cdr3_aa: CASSSTGGAETQYF
j_call: TRBJ1-5; clone_size: many; v_call: TRBV11-2; d_call: TRBD1; cdr3_nt: TGTGCCAGCAGTATACCGGGACAGAAAAATCAGCCCCAGCATTTT; cdr3_aa: CASSIPGQKNQPQHF